The entry below describes one TCR beta chain. Its antigen is still unknown. Trimming at V came to 3 bases and at J to 3 bases, leaving 4 bases not matched to a gene. CDR1 is SEHNR and CDR2 is FQNEAQ in the germline V gene (reference sequence). The CDR3 length is 16 residues. The sample belongs to a study of shared clonotypes between healthy human individuals. The study's findings and limits: Generation probability values for non-shared clonotypes were lower than those for clonotypes shared by all four donors. The study found about 4.6% of naive CD4 clonotypes shared across several donors. Memory subsets generally showed smaller estimated richness than naive subsets did.

It was across several immunoSEQ plates that each subset's genomic DNA was evenly split. Only in-frame clones appear in the TCRdb table, and some are missing; sequencing was by immunoSEQ multiplex PCR. The sample comprises 500,000 or so clones, about 96% of which are singletons, and about 0.068% rests with the top ten. The sample consisted of naive CD4+ T cells sorted from blood. Specified subset: CD45RA+ positively selected. The V call is TRBV7-9, the J call TRBJ2-7; 14 bases match TRBD2. The sequence was obtained from a woman aged 25-40 years in good health. The CDR3 spells CASSFSGTSGSYEQYF. DNA for the CDR3: TGTGCCAGCAGCTTTTCCGGGACTAGCGGGAGCTACGAGCAGTACTTC.